The clone carrying this TCR beta chain has only a few counts. Its antigen is not identified. V was pared by 0 bases and J by 6 bases, with 15 bases between. The CDR3 loop spans 15 amino acids. Germline lookup yields CDR1 SGHRS and CDR2 YFSETQ. The sample is drawn from a study of T cells in Graves' hyperthyroidism and ophthalmopathy. Across the whole study: Peripheral blood was acquired at first diagnosis, ahead of any therapy whatsoever.

Study findings and constraints: The model predicted ophthalmopathy a median roughly six months before onset.

No ophthalmopathy progression within 18 months constituted stable Graves' hyperthyroidism. Exclusions: uncontrolled infection, other autoimmune disease, pregnancy, lactation. RNA transcripts gave rise to amplified TCR beta CDR3 regions. A set of HTBI primers served as the primers for a first-round RT-PCR of the TCR CDR3. TCRdb independently ran MiXCR on the multiplex PCR reads; one entry per CDR3 protein. The repertoire holds roughly 840,000 distinct CDR3 sequences, with around 38% as singletons. Sequencing was carried out using blood. The sequence came from a man aged 18 to 30 with Graves' hyperthyroidism. The rearrangement uses TRBV5-1 and TRBJ1-2, with D perhaps matching TRBD1 (5 bases). CDR3 loop: CASSLVPVSGDGYTF. The CDR3 nucleotides are TGCGCCAGCAGCTTGGTTCCGGTCTCGGGGGATGGCTACACCTTC.